These 23 T cell receptor beta chains share one sample of origin, sequenced in a study of breast tumors, draining lymph nodes, adjacent tissues. Axillary draining lymph nodes of breast cancer patients supplied the node samples. TCRdb called the multiplex PCR reads again in MiXCR, with one record for every CDR3 protein. The data contain 190,000 or so distinct CDR3 sequences, roughly 31% of them singletons. The sample taken for sequencing was axillary lymph node tissue. The source is a female donor with breast cancer. Some clones in this sample may be carry-over from other donors' samples.

With respect to this clonotype: A read error is likely, as this CDR3 ends without the conserved phenylalanine or tryptophan. The DNA is omitted, as the CDR3 cannot be located on it reliably, and the CDR3 follows TCRdb's listing. The V call is TRBV28, the J call TRBJ2-6; the tabulated D call, TRBD2, remains unverified against the DNA. Ends included, the CDR3 has 9 residues. Germline V gene sequence: CDR1 MDHEN, CDR2 SYDVKM. The CDR3 loop reads CASTIGGTS.

This clonotype was observed a few times. A single base separates this from a much larger clone, so it may be a read error. V and J are TRBV5-1 and TRBJ1-6, with D maybe TRBD1 (6 bases). The germline V gene has CDR1 SGHRS and CDR2 YFSETQ. Trimming removed 0 bases at V and 5 bases at J, with 12 bases between. The CDR3 loop spans 16 amino acids. CDR3 coding DNA: TGCGCCAGCAGCTTGGATTTGGGGGCGAATAATTCACCCCTCCACTTT. Protein sequence: CASSLDLGANNSPLHF.

This clonotype was observed many times. The chain combines TRBV7-6 with TRBJ2-6; D not certain. Germline V gives CDR1 SGHVS, CDR2 FNYEAQ. Trimming removed 1 base at V and 4 bases at J, with 8 bases between. The CDR3 is made up of 15 amino acids. The CDR3 DNA sequence: TGTGCCAGCAGCTTAGGTGCTACAGGGGCCAACGTCCTGACTTTC. It encodes CASSLGATGANVLTF. Looking up the rest from reference TRBV7-6 and TRBJ2-6 gives the full variable domain: GAGVSQSPRYKVTKRGQDVALRCDPISGHVSLYWYRQALGQGPEFLTYFNYEAQQDKSGLPNDRFSAERPEGSISTLTIQRTEQRDSAMYRCASSLGATGANVLTFGAGSRLTVL.

The sample holds many counts of this clonotype. The V gene is TRBV3-1, the J gene TRBJ2-5; D gene ambiguous. The CDR3 runs 14 residues. The germline gives CDR1 LGHDT, CDR2 YNNKEL (reference sequence). V was pared by 6 bases and J by 4 bases, with 15 bases between. CDR3 sequence reads: CASRPPDGRETQYF. The DNA of the CDR3 is TGTGCCAGCAGGCCGCCGGACGGACGAGAGACCCAGTACTTC.

In this sample, this clonotype turned up many times. The chain is built from TRBV6-5 and TRBJ1-6, with D unclear. V was shortened by 0 bases and J by 7 bases, with 10 bases between the two germline ends. Germline V CDR1 and CDR2: MNHEY, SVGAGI. The length of the CDR3 is 15 residues. The CDR3 reads CASSYSSSGNSPLHF. DNA of the CDR3: TGTGCCAGCAGTTACTCTTCTAGCGGGAATTCACCCCTCCACTTT.

For this clonotype: Being one base from a much bigger clone, this may be a read error. V usage is TRBV5-8 and J usage is TRBJ1-5; D possibly corresponds to TRBD1 (5 bases). The germline V and J ends were trimmed by 1 base and 9 bases, with 8 bases remaining between them. CDR3 size: 12 residues. Germline-derived CDR1 and CDR2 are SGHTS and YDEGEE. The CDR3 DNA reads as TGTGCCAGCAGCTTGAGGGGACCGCCCCAGCATTTT. This sequence encodes CASSLRGPPQHF.

A note on this clonotype: Given a much more abundant clone one base away, this may be a read error. This sequence joins TRBV6-1 and TRBJ2-7, with D perhaps TRBD1 (5 bases). V was clipped by 2 bases and J by 9 bases, with 11 bases between them. There are 12 residues in the CDR3. Germline assignment: CDR1 MNHNS and CDR2 SASEGT. DNA of the CDR3: TGTGCCAGCAGTGAAAGGGGATCCGGGCAGTACTTC. It is translated as CASSERGSGQYF.

A single count supports this clonotype. The chain recombines TRBV6-2 or TRBV6-3 with TRBJ2-7, with 13 bases lining up with TRBD2. The CDR3 length is 15 residues. Germline CDR1 and CDR2: MNHEY and SVGEGT. V trimming: 6 bases; J trimming: 4 bases; junction bases outside the gene matches: 6. CDR3 DNA sequence: TGTGCCAGCAGACCTGGGACTAGCGGGGCATACGAGCAGTACTTC. This sequence encodes CASRPGTSGAYEQYF.

This clonotype came up many times. The chain links TRBV9 to TRBJ2-1; no definite D call. Per germline, CDR1 SGDLS and CDR2 YYNGEE. Trimming stripped 0 bases from V and 0 bases from J, with 7 bases between. The CDR3 extends over 15 amino acids. CDR3 protein: CASSVAATSYNEQFF. The CDR3 DNA reads as TGTGCCAGCAGCGTAGCAGCGACCTCCTACAATGAGCAGTTCTTC. The whole variable domain, remainder taken from reference TRBV9 and TRBJ2-1, is DSGVTQTPKHLITATGQRVTLRCSPRSGDLSVYWYQQSLDQGLQFLIQYYNGEERAKGNILERFSAQQFPDLHSELNLSSLELGDSALYFCASSVAATSYNEQFFGPGTRLTVL.

This clonotype was seen ten or more times. This chain joins TRBV7-2 and TRBJ2-1, with D perhaps TRBD2 (6 bases). The CDR3 length is 14 residues. Trimming took off 2 bases at V and 7 bases at J, with 12 bases between the two ends. Per the germline V gene, CDR1 is SGHTA and CDR2 is FQGNSA. The DNA for the CDR3 is TGTGCCAGCAGCTTAATCAGGACTACAAATGAGCAGTTCTTC. Translation gives CASSLIRTTNEQFF.

This clonotype occurred many times. This chain links TRBV11-2 with TRBJ1-5; TRBD1 matches at 11 bases. In germline, CDR1 is SGHAT, CDR2 FQNNGV. This CDR3 has 17 amino acids. The ends lost 5 bases at V and 1 base at J; junction bases unmatched: 7. CDR3 region: CASSPPGQGASNQPQHF. The CDR3 nucleotides are TGTGCCAGCAGCCCCCCCGGACAGGGGGCAAGCAATCAGCCCCAGCATTTT.

This clonotype was observed at least ten times. The chain couples TRBV5-6 to TRBJ2-1, with TRBD1 matching 9 bases. In germline, CDR1 is SGHDT, CDR2 YYEEEE. With V trimmed by 3 bases and J by 2 bases, 3 bases remained unmatched. This CDR3 region has 15 residues. The chain's CDR3 is CASSSGTGPYNEQFF. The CDR3 nucleotides read TGTGCCAGCAGCTCCGGGACAGGGCCCTACAATGAGCAGTTCTTC.

This clonotype was seen at least ten times. The CDR3 nucleotides read TGTGCCAGCAGCTTGGGGGGGGACAGGGGTAAGACCCAGTACTTC. It codes for CASSLGGDRGKTQYF. The chain links TRBV5-8 to TRBJ2-5, with TRBD1 matching 10 bases. Germline CDR1 SGHTS, CDR2 YDEGEE. With V trimmed by 0 bases and J by 6 bases, 5 bases remained unmatched. This CDR3 region has 15 residues.

This clonotype showed up many times. The chain links TRBV3-1 to TRBJ2-5; D unclear. Trimming removed 3 bases at V and 2 bases at J, with 10 bases between. Looked up from germline, CDR1 is LGHDT and CDR2 is YNNKEL (reference sequence). This CDR3 comprises 14 residues. The CDR3 nucleotides are TGTGCCAGCAGCCACGCAGAAACACAAGAGACCCAGTACTTC. Its protein product is CASSHAETQETQYF.

This clonotype was seen only a few times. The rearrangement links TRBV30 to TRBJ2-6, with TRBD2 identical over 8 bases. This CDR3 spans 16 amino acids. J lost 4 bases, V lost 4 bases, and 9 bases had no gene match. Germline V CDR1 and CDR2: GTSNPN, SVGIG (reference sequence). The CDR3 nucleotides read TGTGCCTGGAAGGGGTCGGGAGGGACCGGGGCCAACGTCCTGACTTTC. It is translated as CAWKGSGGTGANVLTF.

Many counts were recorded for this clonotype. V usage is TRBV20-1 and J usage is TRBJ2-5; tentatively, D is TRBD2 (6 bases). Trimming shortened V by 6 bases and J by 5 bases, and 16 bases separated the two germline ends. Germline lookup yields CDR1 DFQATT and CDR2 SNEGSKA (reference sequence). The CDR3 is made up of 13 amino acids. The CDR3 loop reads CSALLGGGETQYF. CDR3 DNA sequence: TGCAGTGCCCTCCTCGGGGGTGGGGAGACCCAGTACTTC.

This rearrangement joins TRBV5-5 to TRBJ1-6, with TRBD1 identical over 12 bases. Trimming took 0 bases from V and 7 from J; bases not matched to a gene: 8. CDR1 is SGHKS and CDR2 is YYEKEE in the germline V gene (reference sequence). The CDR3 totals 18 residues. CDR3 region: CASSLEFLGQGANSPLHF. DNA of the CDR3: TGTGCCAGCAGCTTGGAATTTTTGGGACAGGGGGCGAATTCACCCCTCCACTTT.

Notes on this clonotype: One junction end disagrees with the germline gene, perhaps due to a read error. The J gene is TRBJ1-2, the V gene TRBV7-9; tentative D call: TRBD1 (5 bases). This CDR3 has 14 residues. Germline values: CDR1 SEHNR, CDR2 FQNEAQ (reference sequence). The CDR3 loop is CASSLEGAVYGYAF. The CDR3 DNA reads TGTGCCAGCAGCCTAGAAGGGGCTGTCTATGGCTACGCCTTC. The full variable domain, rest sourced from reference TRBV7-9 and TRBJ1-2, is DTGVSQNPRHKITKRGQNVTFRCDPISEHNRLYWYRQTLGQGPEFLTYFQNEAQLEKSRLLSDRFSAERPKGSFSTLEIQRTEQGDSAMYLCASSLEGAVYGYAFGSGTRLTVV.

This clonotype occurred many times. This rearrangement joins TRBV6-5 to TRBJ1-5; unclear D gene. The CDR3 has 13 residues. The germline gives CDR1 MNHEY, CDR2 SVGAGI. The V end lost 4 bases, the J end lost 5 bases, and 9 bases lay between the germline ends. CDR3 in DNA: TGTGCCAGCAGTTCTAATAGGGATCAGCCCCAGCATTTT. Its translation: CASSSNRDQPQHF.

On this clonotype: A much larger clone differs by one base, so this may be a read error. V gene TRBV6-5 combines with J gene TRBJ2-7, with 7 bases identical to TRBD1. V lost 2 bases to trimming and J lost 3 bases; unmatched junction nucleotides: 4. The CDR3 extends over 14 amino acids. Germline V CDR1 and CDR2: MNHEY, SVGAGI. CDR3 residues: CASSYGAGGYEQYF. The CDR3 DNA sequence: TGTGCCAGCAGTTACGGCGCAGGGGGCTACGAGCAGTACTTC.

The chain employs TRBV7-8 and TRBJ2-1, with 11 bases that match TRBD2. CDR3 size: 20 residues. The germline V gene encodes CDR1 SGHVS and CDR2 FQNEAQ. V dropped 0 bases and J dropped 0; count of bases not matched to a gene: 10. CDR3 region: CASSLAGLAGGSSSYNEQFF. CDR3 bases: TGTGCCAGCAGCTTAGCCGGGCTAGCGGGGGGCTCCAGCTCCTACAATGAGCAGTTCTTC.

A single count supports this clonotype. The chain couples TRBV2 to TRBJ2-1, with 12 nucleotides matching TRBD2. This CDR3 comprises 15 residues. Per the germline V gene, CDR1 is SNHLY and CDR2 is FYNNEI. After removal of 7 bases from V and 12 bases from J, the junction contained 13 bases not matched to a gene. This chain's CDR3 is CASMAGLAGGLGQFF. CDR3 coding DNA: TGTGCCAGCATGGCTGGGCTAGCGGGAGGGCTCGGGCAGTTCTTC.

V is TRBV11-1 and J is TRBJ2-1; no clear D gene. Looked up from germline, CDR1 is SGHAT and CDR2 is FQDESV (reference sequence). Trimming left V 5 bases short and J 10 bases short, with 15 bases between. CDR3 length: 13 amino acids. The CDR3 is CASSPDDSPEQFF. CDR3 DNA: TGTGCCAGCAGCCCCGATGACTCCCCCGAGCAGTTCTTC.